One and the same sample provided the 20 T cell receptor beta chains below, sequenced in a study of blood T cell repertoires in COVID-19. Here immunoSEQ multiplex PCR was the method, and the copy in TCRdb shows in-frame clones only, minus some. The sample includes some 320,000 clones, approximately 89% of them seen just once. Sequencing was done on a sample of peripheral blood. The receptors derive from a woman in her twenties or thirties who had recovered from COVID-19.

V usage is TRBV7-2 and J usage is TRBJ2-3; D call uncertain. The CDR3 totals 13 residues. Trimming removed 1 base from V and 10 bases from J, with 12 bases in between. CDR1 is SGHTA, CDR2 FQGNSA, per germline. The CDR3 DNA reads as TGTGCCAGCAGCTTAGGCACAGACCGTTCGCAGTATTTT. Translation gives CASSLGTDRSQYF.

The chain has TRBV6-5 and TRBJ2-7; maybe TRBD1 (6 bases). This CDR3 has 13 residues. Germline loops: CDR1 MNHEY, CDR2 SVGAGI. Between the trimmed V and J ends, which lost 7 bases and 7 bases, there was a span of 17 bases. CDR3 sequence: CASTSRGRVEQYF. DNA for the CDR3: TGTGCCAGCACCAGCAGGGGAAGGGTTGAGCAGTACTTC.

The table lists this clone with a count of one. The chain joins TRBV28 to TRBJ2-3; 10 bases map to TRBD2. V lost 7 bases to trimming and J lost 1 base; unmatched junction nucleotides: 2. CDR1 is MDHEN, CDR2 SYDVKM, per germline. This CDR3 comprises 14 residues. The CDR3 reads CASKLAGGTDTQYF. The CDR3 DNA sequence: TGTGCCAGCAAGCTAGCGGGGGGCACAGATACGCAGTATTTT.

The V gene is TRBV6-4, the J gene TRBJ1-5; 7 nucleotides agree with TRBD1. The V gene end was trimmed by 0 bases and the J gene end by 0 bases; junction bases not matched to a gene: 5. The CDR3 has 17 amino acids. Germline CDR1 MRHNA, CDR2 SNTAGT. The CDR3 nucleotides are TGTGCCAGCAGTGACTCGATGCAGGGGGGTAGCAATCAGCCCCAGCATTTT. As protein: CASSDSMQGGSNQPQHF.

The V call is TRBV12-3 or TRBV12-4, the J call TRBJ1-2, with unresolved D. V dropped 6 bases and J dropped 1 base, with 9 bases sitting between them. This CDR3 has 13 amino acids. CDR3 DNA sequence: TGTGCCAGCAGCCTCGGTTTTAACTATGGCTACACCTTC. Its translation: CASSLGFNYGYTF.

This clone showed up just once. The sample holds other DNA sequences that translate to the same CDR3. This chain joins TRBV6-5 and TRBJ1-1; D is unclear. V was clipped by 2 bases and J by 1 base, with 8 bases between them. Germline V CDR1 and CDR2: MNHEY, SVGAGI. The CDR3 sequence is 14 residues long. CDR3 protein: CASSYRGGNTEAFF. The CDR3 nucleotides read TGTGCCAGCAGTTACCGAGGCGGGAACACTGAAGCTTTCTTT.

The chain carries TRBV6-5 and TRBJ2-3, with 9 bases fitting TRBD2. V shed 2 bases, J shed 1 base, and the junction held 4 bases outside the gene matches. This CDR3 comprises 16 residues. CDR1 is MNHEY and CDR2 is SVGAGI in the germline V gene. DNA for the CDR3: TGTGCCAGCAGTTACCTGGCTAGCGGGGGCACAGATACGCAGTATTTT. Encoded protein: CASSYLASGGTDTQYF.

The chain carries TRBV29-1 and TRBJ1-2, with D hard to call. Germline V gives CDR1 SQVTM, CDR2 ANQGSEA. V shed 8 bases and J shed 7 bases, with 14 bases lying between them. The CDR3 has 11 amino acids. CDR3 DNA sequence: TGCAGCATTCAAGCTTCCAGTGGCTACACCTTC. This encodes CSIQASSGYTF.

This sequence joins TRBV7-3 and TRBJ2-6; TRBD1 is a possible D gene (7 bases). V was cut by 5 bases and J by 0 bases, with 14 bases left in between. CDR3 length: 17 amino acids. The germline CDR1 and CDR2 sequences are SGHTA and FQGTGA. DNA of the CDR3: TGTGCCAGCAGCAACGCGGGACAGTTCTCTGGGGCCAACGTCCTGACTTTC. This gives the protein CASSNAGQFSGANVLTF.

The chain employs TRBV12-3 or TRBV12-4 and TRBJ2-1, with TRBD1 matching 10 bases. There are 13 residues in the CDR3. Losses at the gene ends were 6 bases for V and 7 bases for J; bases not matched to a gene: 3. As DNA, the CDR3 is TGTGCCAGCAGCAGGACAGGGGGAAATGAGCAGTTCTTC. It translates to CASSRTGGNEQFF.

The chain recombines TRBV30 with TRBJ1-4; D gene unclear. The CDR3 covers 13 residues. Trimming cost V 8 bases and J 5 bases, with 15 bases left between them. CDR1 is GTSNPN and CDR2 is SVGIG in the germline V gene (reference sequence). The DNA for the CDR3 is TGTGCCGGGCAAAGTCTCTCCAATGAAAAACTGTTTTTT. Translation: CAGQSLSNEKLFF.

V usage is TRBV7-3 and J usage is TRBJ1-3; 7 bases match TRBD1. The ends lost 6 bases at V and 1 base at J; junction bases unmatched: 0. The germline gives CDR1 SGHTA, CDR2 FQGTGA. The CDR3 runs to 13 residues. CDR3 region: CASRGQSGNTIYF. Here the CDR3 DNA reads TGTGCCAGCAGGGGACAGTCTGGAAACACCATATATTTT.

The rearrangement joins TRBV27 to TRBJ2-7; maybe TRBD2 (6 bases). The CDR3 is 13 residues long. Germline-derived CDR1 and CDR2 are MNHEY and SMNVEV (reference sequence). With 8 bases removed from V and 6 bases from J, the gap between germline ends came to 17 bases. The CDR3 loop is CASAWGVWGEQYF. CDR3 nucleotides: TGTGCCAGCGCATGGGGGGTCTGGGGCGAGCAGTACTTC.

V is TRBV5-1 and J is TRBJ2-2; TRBD2 matches 8 bases. The J segment lost 6 bases and the V segment lost 7 bases, leaving 5 bases of the junction unmatched. This CDR3 contains 13 residues. Per the germline V gene, CDR1 is SGHRS and CDR2 is YFSETQ. In nucleotides, the CDR3 is TGCGCCAGCCAAGCGGGGGTTTCCGGGGAGCTGTTTTTT. Protein: CASQAGVSGELFF.

V is TRBV7-9 and J is TRBJ1-1, with D tentatively TRBD1 (6 bases). Germline CDR1 SEHNR, CDR2 FQNEAQ (reference sequence). The V end lost 5 bases, the J end lost 4 bases, and 14 bases lay between the germline ends. CDR3 length: 14 residues. This CDR3 is CASSQSTGTTEAFF. CDR3 DNA: TGTGCCAGCAGCCAATCTACAGGGACCACTGAAGCTTTCTTT. The full variable domain, completed using reference TRBV7-9 and TRBJ1-1, is DTGVSQNPRHKITKRGQNVTFRCDPISEHNRLYWYRQTLGQGPEFLTYFQNEAQLEKSRLLSDRFSAERPKGSFSTLEIQRTEQGDSAMYLCASSQSTGTTEAFFGQGTRLTVV.

The chain joins TRBV5-4 to TRBJ1-1; no firm D call. Germline V lookup: CDR1 SGHNT, CDR2 YYREEE (reference sequence). CDR3 length: 14 amino acids. Trimming left V 5 bases short and J 5 bases short, with 16 bases between. The CDR3 loop reads CASRPRNEDTEAFF. The CDR3 coding sequence is TGTGCCAGCAGACCCCGGAATGAGGATACTGAAGCTTTCTTT.

The gene calls are TRBV28 and TRBJ1-2; D remains unclear. This CDR3 has 11 residues. Germline V gene sequence: CDR1 MDHEN, CDR2 SYDVKM. V was pared by 6 bases and J by 8 bases, with 10 bases between. CDR3 protein: CASSPLEGYTF. The CDR3 nucleotides are TGTGCCAGCAGCCCCCTGGAGGGCTACACCTTC.

The chain couples TRBV5-1 to TRBJ1-1; TRBD1 might be the D (6 bases). V lost 3 bases to trimming and J lost 10 bases, with 25 bases between them. The germline CDR1 and CDR2 sequences are SGHRS and YFSETQ. The CDR3 sequence is 16 residues long. The CDR3 sequence is CASSYEGMAGTRGAFF. CDR3 nucleotide sequence: TGCGCCAGCAGCTACGAGGGTATGGCGGGTACCAGGGGAGCTTTCTTT. Filled out from reference TRBV5-1 and TRBJ1-1, the complete variable domain reads KAGVTQTPRYLIKTRGQQVTLSCSPISGHRSVSWYQQTPGQGLQFLFEYFSETQRNKGNFPGRFSGRQFSNSRSEMNVSTLELGDSALYLCASSYEGMAGTRGAFFGQGTRLTVV.

The chain couples TRBV7-9 to TRBJ2-1; 8 nucleotides match TRBD2. Germline V gene sequence: CDR1 SEHNR, CDR2 FQNEAQ (reference sequence). V was pared by 4 bases and J by 7 bases, with 9 bases of the junction left unmatched. The CDR3 extends over 15 amino acids. The CDR3 DNA follows: TGTGCCAGCAGCTGGAGAAGCGGGGGAGAGAATGAGCAGTTCTTC. Its protein is CASSWRSGGENEQFF. The full variable domain, rest sourced from reference TRBV7-9 and TRBJ2-1, is DTGVSQNPRHKITKRGQNVTFRCDPISEHNRLYWYRQTLGQGPEFLTYFQNEAQLEKSRLLSDRFSAERPKGSFSTLEIQRTEQGDSAMYLCASSWRSGGENEQFFGPGTRLTVL.

This chain uses TRBV27 with TRBJ1-6; D unclear. Trimming left V 2 bases short and J 7 bases short, with 3 bases between. In germline, CDR1 is MNHEY, CDR2 SMNVEV (reference sequence). The CDR3 is 12 amino acids. The CDR3 bases are TGTGCCAGCAGTTTAATAAATTCACCCCTCCACTTT. This codes for CASSLINSPLHF.